This TCR beta chain was captured in a study of identical twins. General study points: Twins shared beta out-of-frame sequences in excess, but this excess was weaker.

This clonotype has ten or more counts. What it recognizes is unknown. Template switching added a universal primer binding site, and final cDNA carried unique molecular identifiers. TCRdb processed the 5' RACE reads anew with MiXCR; each CDR3 protein has one entry. This sample has 400,000 to 550,000 distinct CDR3 sequences, with about 13% found just once. Per the germline V gene, CDR1 is LGHDT and CDR2 is YNNKEL (reference sequence). V lost 7 bases to trimming and J lost 1 base, with 8 bases between them. This CDR3 comprises 14 residues. These sequences were also reported in another study, on yellow fever vaccine responses in identical twins. This second study says: In identical twins, vaccine T cell responses appeared partly shared and partly individual.

The clonotype comes from a woman aged 18 to 35 in good health. The specimen was CD4+ T cells sorted from blood. The chain recombines TRBV3-1 with TRBJ2-6, with D hard to call. The DNA of the CDR3 is TGTGCCAGCATCGGGTCTTCTGGGGCCAACGTCCTGACTTTC. This translates into CASIGSSGANVLTF.